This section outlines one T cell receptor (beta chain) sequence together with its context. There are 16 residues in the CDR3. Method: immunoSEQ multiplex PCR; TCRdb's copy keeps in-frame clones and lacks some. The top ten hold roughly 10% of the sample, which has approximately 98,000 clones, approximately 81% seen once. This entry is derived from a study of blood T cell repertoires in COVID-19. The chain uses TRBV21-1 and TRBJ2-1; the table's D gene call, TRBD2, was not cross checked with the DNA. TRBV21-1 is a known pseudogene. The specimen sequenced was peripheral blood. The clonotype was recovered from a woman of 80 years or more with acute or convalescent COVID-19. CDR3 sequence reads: CASSKERKRPGNEQFF. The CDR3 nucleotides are TGTGCCAGCAGCAAAGAGCGGAAGAGACCCGGCAATGAGCAGTTCTTC.